These 3 T cell receptor beta chains originate from one sample sequenced in a study of PD-L1 blockade in urothelial cancer. Sequencing used immunoSEQ multiplex PCR; TCRdb keeps in-frame clones, though not all of them. The table lists 29,000 or so clones, approximately 80% of them singletons. This sample's time point: peripheral blood 6 weeks after treatment start. Source: PBMCs, taken around atezolizumab (anti-PD-L1) treatment. The receptors come from a man between 65 and 80 years old with urothelial cancer.

Concerning this clone itself: One end of the junction is discordant with germline, which a read error may explain. The rearrangement links TRBV7-9 to TRBJ1-4, with D possibly being TRBD1 (5 bases). This CDR3 spans 14 amino acids. Germline CDR1 is SEHNR and CDR2 is FQNEAQ (reference sequence). CDR3 amino acids: CASSPRDLRLGGVF. The DNA for the CDR3 is TGTGCCAGCAGCCCCCGGGACCTACGCCTTGGAGGGGTTTTT.

This rearrangement joins TRBV5-1 to TRBJ2-7, with D possibly TRBD2 on 6 matching bases. The CDR3 length is 12 residues. The germline gives CDR1 SGHRS, CDR2 YFSETQ. V dropped 5 bases and J dropped 6 bases, with 12 bases sitting between them. In DNA, the CDR3 is TGCGCCAGCAGTTCACAGGAGGGCGAGCAGTACTTC. Translated: CASSSQEGEQYF.

This clone was seen just once. This chain connects TRBV5-1 to TRBJ2-1; no firm D call. There are 16 residues in the CDR3. The V end lost 4 bases, the J end lost 6 bases, and 20 bases lay between the germline ends. Germline V CDR1 and CDR2: SGHRS, YFSETQ. DNA for the CDR3: TGCGCCAGCAGCCTCCTCGGGTTAACCCTGGGCAATGAGCAGTTCTTC. Its protein is CASSLLGLTLGNEQFF.